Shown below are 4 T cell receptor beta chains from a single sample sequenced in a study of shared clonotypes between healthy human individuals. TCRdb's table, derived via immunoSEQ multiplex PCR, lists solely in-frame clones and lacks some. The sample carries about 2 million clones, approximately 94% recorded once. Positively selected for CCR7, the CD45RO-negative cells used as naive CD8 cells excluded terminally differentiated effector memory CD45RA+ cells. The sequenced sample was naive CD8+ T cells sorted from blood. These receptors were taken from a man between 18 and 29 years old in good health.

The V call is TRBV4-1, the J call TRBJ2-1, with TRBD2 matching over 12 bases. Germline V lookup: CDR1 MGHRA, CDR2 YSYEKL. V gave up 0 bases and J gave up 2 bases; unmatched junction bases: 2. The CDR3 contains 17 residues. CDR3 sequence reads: CASSQDPSGRAYNEQFF. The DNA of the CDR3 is TGCGCCAGCAGCCAAGATCCTAGCGGGAGGGCCTACAATGAGCAGTTCTTC.

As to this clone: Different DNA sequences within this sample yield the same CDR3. The DNA of the CDR3 is TGTGCCAGCAGTTTGGCAGGGAATCAGCCCCAGCATTTT. Protein sequence: CASSLAGNQPQHF. The rearrangement uses TRBV27 and TRBJ1-5, with D perhaps matching TRBD1 (5 bases). Per the germline V gene, CDR1 is MNHEY and CDR2 is SMNVEV (reference sequence). V lost 3 bases and J lost 4, with 7 bases in between. The CDR3 covers 13 residues.

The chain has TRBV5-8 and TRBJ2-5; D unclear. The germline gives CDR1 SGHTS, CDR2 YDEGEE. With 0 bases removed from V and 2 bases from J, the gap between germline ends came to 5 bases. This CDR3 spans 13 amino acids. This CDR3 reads CASSLVVQETQYF. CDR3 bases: TGTGCCAGCAGCTTGGTAGTGCAAGAGACCCAGTACTTC.

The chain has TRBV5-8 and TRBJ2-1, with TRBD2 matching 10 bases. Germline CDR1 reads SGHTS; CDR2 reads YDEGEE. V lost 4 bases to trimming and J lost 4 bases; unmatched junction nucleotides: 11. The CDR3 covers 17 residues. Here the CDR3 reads CASSQGSSGGSYNEQFF. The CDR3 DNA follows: TGTGCCAGCAGCCAAGGCAGTAGCGGGGGGTCATACAATGAGCAGTTCTTC.